The 6 T cell receptor beta chains listed next were all sequenced from one sample in a study of blood T cell repertoires in COVID-19. The protocol was immunoSEQ multiplex PCR, while the TCRdb copy is restricted to in-frame clones and leaves out a portion. The sample records about 360,000 clones, 65% to 90% being singletons. The sequenced sample consisted of peripheral blood. The receptors were sampled from a woman aged 55-69 years with COVID-19, enrolled during active disease.

The chain carries TRBV7-2 and TRBJ1-4; D is perhaps TRBD1 (6 bases). Per the germline V gene, CDR1 is SGHTA and CDR2 is FQGNSA. V shed 0 bases and J shed 6 bases, with 17 bases lying between them. The CDR3 has 17 residues. CDR3 region: CASSLAVIPGADEKLFF. The DNA of the CDR3 is TGTGCCAGCAGCTTAGCGGTAATCCCAGGGGCGGATGAAAAACTGTTTTTT. Full variable domain (outside the CDR3, taken from reference TRBV7-2 and TRBJ1-4): GAGVSQSPSNKVTEKGKDVELRCDPISGHTALYWYRQSLGQGLEFLIYFQGNSAPDKSGLPSDRFSAERTGGSVSTLTIQRTQQEDSAVYLCASSLAVIPGADEKLFFGSGTQLSVL.

The rearrangement links TRBV4-3 to TRBJ1-2; D unclear. The CDR3 consists of 14 residues. V was cut by 0 bases and J by 2 bases, with 7 bases left in between. Germline CDR1 is LGHNA and CDR2 is YSLEER. In DNA form, the CDR3 reads TGCGCCAGCAGCCAAGAGACAAGCAACTATGGCTACACCTTC. Translation gives CASSQETSNYGYTF.

The chain uses TRBV2 and TRBJ2-7; possible D gene TRBD2, 6 bases. V lost 6 bases and J 2 bases, leaving 11 bases between the germline ends. There are 13 residues in the CDR3. CDR1 and CDR2 from the germline V gene are SNHLY and FYNNEI. The CDR3 reads CASRGDSAYEQYF. The CDR3 DNA reads as TGTGCCAGCAGAGGGGACTCCGCCTACGAGCAGTACTTC.

J is TRBJ1-1 and V is TRBV5-3; D may be TRBD1 (6 bases). TRBV5-3 is known as an ORF, though its function is uncertain. The CDR3 sequence is 16 residues long. V shed 3 bases and J shed 6 bases, with 21 bases lying between them. The CDR3 nucleotides are TGTGCCAGAAGCTCGCCGGCACAGGGTATGAGGGCTGAAGCTTTCTTT. Its translation: CARSSPAQGMRAEAFF.

Comment on this clone: Other DNA sequences within the sample encode an identical CDR3. V gene TRBV2 combines with J gene TRBJ2-5; the D gene is possibly TRBD2 (7 bases). Trimming left V 8 bases short and J 5 bases short, with 12 bases between. Germline CDR1 SNHLY, CDR2 FYNNEI. The CDR3 is 12 amino acids. The CDR3 coding sequence is TGTGCCAGCGGGGGGGCTGGGGAGACCCAGTACTTC. This gives the protein CASGGAGETQYF.

The gene calls are TRBV13 and TRBJ2-3, with D possibly TRBD2 on 6 matching bases. V was shortened by 4 bases and J by 0 bases, with 23 bases between the two germline ends. The V gene's germline CDR1 is PRHDT and CDR2 FYEKMQ (reference sequence). This CDR3 has 19 residues. The CDR3 is CASSSPRVSGLHSTDTQYF. CDR3 coding DNA: TGTGCCAGCAGCTCACCCCGGGTTAGCGGACTCCATAGCACAGATACGCAGTATTTT.